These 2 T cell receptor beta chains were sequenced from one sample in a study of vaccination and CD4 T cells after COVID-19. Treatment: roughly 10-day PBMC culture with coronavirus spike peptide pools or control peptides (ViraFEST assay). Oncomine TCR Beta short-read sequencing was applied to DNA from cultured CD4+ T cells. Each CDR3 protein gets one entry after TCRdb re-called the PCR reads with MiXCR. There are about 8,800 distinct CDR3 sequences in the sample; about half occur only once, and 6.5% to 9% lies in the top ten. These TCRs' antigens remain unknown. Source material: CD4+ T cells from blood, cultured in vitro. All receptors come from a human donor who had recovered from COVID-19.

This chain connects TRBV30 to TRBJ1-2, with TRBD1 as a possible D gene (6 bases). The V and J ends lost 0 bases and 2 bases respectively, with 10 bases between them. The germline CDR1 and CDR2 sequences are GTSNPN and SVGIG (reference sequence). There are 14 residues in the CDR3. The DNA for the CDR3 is TGTGCCTGGAGTGTACGACAGGCGAACTATGGCTACACCTTC. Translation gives CAWSVRQANYGYTF.

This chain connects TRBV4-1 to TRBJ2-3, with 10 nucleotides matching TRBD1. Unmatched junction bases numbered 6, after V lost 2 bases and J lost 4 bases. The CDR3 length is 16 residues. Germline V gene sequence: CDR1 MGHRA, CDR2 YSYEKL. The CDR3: CASSQSGTGVSDTQYF. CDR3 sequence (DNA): TGCGCCAGCAGCCAATCCGGGACAGGGGTGTCAGATACGCAGTATTTT.